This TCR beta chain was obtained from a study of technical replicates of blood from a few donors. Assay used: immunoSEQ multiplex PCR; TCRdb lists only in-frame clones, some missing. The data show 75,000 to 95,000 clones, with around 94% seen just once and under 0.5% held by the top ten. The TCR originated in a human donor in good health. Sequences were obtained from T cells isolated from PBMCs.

CDR3 sequence (DNA): TGCGCCAGCAGCTTCGGCGGGATAGGAGAGACCCAGTACTTC. This translates into CASSFGGIGETQYF. The rearrangement uses TRBV5-1 and TRBJ2-5; possible D gene TRBD2, 6 bases. This CDR3 is built from 14 residues. V was pared by 2 bases and J by 4 bases, with 12 bases between. CDR1 is SGHRS, CDR2 YFSETQ, per germline.